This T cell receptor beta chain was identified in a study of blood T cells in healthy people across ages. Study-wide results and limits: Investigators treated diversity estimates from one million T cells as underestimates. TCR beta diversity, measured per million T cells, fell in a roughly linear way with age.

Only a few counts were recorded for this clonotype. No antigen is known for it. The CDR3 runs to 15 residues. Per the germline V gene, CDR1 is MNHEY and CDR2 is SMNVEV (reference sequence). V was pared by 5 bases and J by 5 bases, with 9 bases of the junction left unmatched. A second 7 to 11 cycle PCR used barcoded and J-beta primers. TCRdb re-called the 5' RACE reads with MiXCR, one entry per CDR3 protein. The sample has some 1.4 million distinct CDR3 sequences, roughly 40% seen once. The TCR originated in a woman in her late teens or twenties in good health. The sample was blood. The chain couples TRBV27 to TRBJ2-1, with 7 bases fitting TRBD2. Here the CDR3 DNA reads TGTGCCAGCAGTCCCCGGGCTAGCGGACACAATGAGCAGTTCTTC. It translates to CASSPRASGHNEQFF.